What follows are 9 T cell receptor beta chains derived from one specimen sequenced in a study of molecular identifiers for immune sequencing clone quantification. TCRdb redid the calling of the PCR reads with MiXCR, one entry per CDR3 protein. The data contain 300,000 to 400,000 distinct CDR3 sequences, about a fifth of them singletons. Specimen: naive CD8+ T cells from blood, with Jurkat cell RNA spiked in. Specified subset: FACS-sorted CD8+CD4-CCR7+CD45RA+ naive T cells. Every receptor here comes from a human donor in good health. Some libraries in this study had Jurkat cell RNA spiked in.

The table lists this clonotype with many counts. Written as DNA, the CDR3 is TGTGCCATCAGTTTTTCACCCGTCGACGAGCAGTACTTC. Protein: CAISFSPVDEQYF. The gene calls are TRBV10-3 and TRBJ2-7; no firm D call. Germline V gives CDR1 ENHRY, CDR2 SYGVKD. V was cut by 5 bases and J by 5 bases, with 13 bases left in between. CDR3 length: 13 residues.

This clonotype was found many times. V gene TRBV29-1 combines with J gene TRBJ2-2; possibly TRBD1 or TRBD2 for D (5 bases each). Germline CDR1 is SQVTM and CDR2 is ANQGSEA. Trimming removed 7 bases at V and 2 bases at J, with 11 bases between. The CDR3 is made up of 13 amino acids. CDR3: CSARRDNTGELFF. DNA of the CDR3: TGCAGCGCCCGCCGGGACAACACCGGGGAGCTGTTTTTT.

There are many counts of this clonotype. The DNA of the CDR3 is TGTGCCAGCAGTTACATCTACAGGGGTGTGACTGAAGCTTTCTTT. Amino acid sequence: CASSYIYRGVTEAFF. The chain couples TRBV6-5 to TRBJ1-1, with 7 bases fitting TRBD1. With V trimmed by 2 bases and J by 5 bases, 8 bases remained unmatched. CDR1 and CDR2 from the germline V gene are MNHEY and SVGAGI. The CDR3 loop spans 15 amino acids.

This clonotype came up many times. The chain employs TRBV5-1 and TRBJ1-4; D not resolved. Trimming removed 4 bases at V and 6 bases at J, with 16 bases between. Germline CDR1 is SGHRS and CDR2 is YFSETQ. The CDR3 loop spans 15 amino acids. The CDR3: CASSGWADGDEKLFF. CDR3 DNA sequence: TGCGCCAGCAGCGGATGGGCCGACGGAGATGAAAAACTGTTTTTT.

This clonotype was found a few times. The CDR3 reads CASSQEPGTTYGYTF. The DNA for the CDR3 is TGCGCCAGCAGCCAAGAGCCCGGGACAACCTATGGCTACACCTTC. The chain links TRBV4-1 to TRBJ1-2, with a possible D match to TRBD1 (6 bases). V dropped 0 bases and J dropped 4 bases, with 12 bases sitting between them. CDR1 is MGHRA and CDR2 is YSYEKL in the germline V gene. This CDR3 has 15 amino acids.

In this sample, this clonotype turned up a few times. The chain employs TRBV28 and TRBJ2-3, with 11 positions matching TRBD1. This CDR3 spans 16 amino acids. V shed 3 bases, J shed 5 bases, and the junction held 7 bases outside the gene matches. Germline V gene sequence: CDR1 MDHEN, CDR2 SYDVKM. CDR3 nucleotide sequence: TGTGCCAGCAGTTTGGGGACAGGGGGATTAGGAGATACGCAGTATTTT. Translating gives CASSLGTGGLGDTQYF. Together with reference TRBV28 and TRBJ2-3, the CDR3 gives the full variable domain: DVKVTQSSRYLVKRTGEKVFLECVQDMDHENMFWYRQDPGLGLRLIYFSYDVKMKEKGDIPEGYSVSREKKERFSLILESASTNQTSMYLCASSLGTGGLGDTQYFGPGTRLTVL.

On this clonotype itself: A read error is possible here, since a much larger clone lies one base away. The gene calls are TRBV5-1 and TRBJ1-1, with TRBD1 matching 9 bases. Germline V gene lookup returns CDR1 SGHRS and CDR2 YFSETQ. J gave up 4 bases and V 4 bases, and 14 bases lay outside the gene matches. The CDR3 spans 17 residues. The CDR3 here is CASSQRIDRGESTEAFF. CDR3 nucleotide sequence: TGCGCCAGCAGCCAGAGAATTGACAGGGGGGAGAGCACTGAAGCTTTCTTT.

Worth noting for this clonotype: A read error is possible here, since a much larger clone lies one base away. The chain links TRBV7-3 to TRBJ2-1; D perhaps matches TRBD1 (6 bases). CDR1 is SGHTA, CDR2 FQGTGA, per germline. The CDR3 loop spans 15 amino acids. This chain's CDR3 is CARSSVAGEGGEQFF. CDR3 sequence (DNA): TGTGCCAGAAGCTCAGTCGCAGGGGAAGGCGGTGAGCAGTTCTTC.

This clonotype was found many times. This clone may be a read error of a much larger clone one base away. The chain links TRBV7-9 to TRBJ2-5; D gene ambiguous. The CDR3 covers 13 residues. The germline V and J ends were trimmed by 2 bases and 2 bases, with 6 bases remaining between them. Germline CDR1 reads SEHNR; CDR2 reads FQNEAQ (reference sequence). This chain's CDR3 is CASSLPAQETQYF. The CDR3 DNA is TGTGCCAGCAGCTTACCAGCTCAAGAGACCCAGTACTTC.